This TCR beta chain emerged from a study of blood T cell repertoires in COVID-19. Study background: The study drew acute and convalescent COVID-19 samples from the United States, Italy and Spain. Nucleic acid was either cDNA or gDNA, and it came from T cells, B-cell-depleted T cells, or PBMCs.

The count of this clone is one. As processed by the authors: Amplification from reference gene primers served as the basis for estimated nucleated cell counts. Clones were sequenced by immunoSEQ multiplex PCR, and TCRdb holds only the in-frame ones, with some missing. The D gene and trimming were derived from the DNA, and the V and J assignments and clone size from that table. The sample has tens of thousands of clones; approximately 89% are singletons. Germline CDR1 and CDR2: SGHNT and YENEEA. V lost 1 base and J 5 bases, leaving 15 bases between the germline ends. The CDR3 loop spans 15 amino acids.

The source material was peripheral blood. The TCR originated in a man aged 45-65 years with acute or convalescent COVID-19. The chain combines TRBV11-3 with TRBJ2-7; D is unresolved. In DNA, the CDR3 is TGTGCCAGCAGCTTAGCCACAGTCACTTTCGACGAGCAGTACTTC. Its protein is CASSLATVTFDEQYF. Filled out from reference TRBV11-3 and TRBJ2-7, the complete variable domain reads EAGVVQSPRYKIIEKKQPVAFWCNPISGHNTLYWYLQNLGQGPELLIRYENEEAVDDSQLPKDRFSAERLKGVDSTLKIQPAELGDSAVYLCASSLATVTFDEQYFGPGTRLTVT.